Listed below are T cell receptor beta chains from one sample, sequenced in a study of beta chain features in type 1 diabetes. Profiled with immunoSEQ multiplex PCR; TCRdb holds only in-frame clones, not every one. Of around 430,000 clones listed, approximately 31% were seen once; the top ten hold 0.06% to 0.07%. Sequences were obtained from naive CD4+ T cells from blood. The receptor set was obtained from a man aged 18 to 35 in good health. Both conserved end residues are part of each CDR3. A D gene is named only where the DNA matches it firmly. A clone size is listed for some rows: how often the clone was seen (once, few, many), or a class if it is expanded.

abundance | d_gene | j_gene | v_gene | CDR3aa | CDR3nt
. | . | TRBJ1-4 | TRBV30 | CAWSVRVEGQLFF | TGTGCCTGGAGTGTAAGAGTGGAAGGACAGCTGTTTTTT
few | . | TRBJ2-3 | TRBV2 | CASRAFGADTQYF | TGTGCCAGCAGGGCGTTCGGCGCAGATACGCAGTATTTT
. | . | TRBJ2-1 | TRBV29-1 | CSVAGPDEQFF | TGCAGCGTTGCGGGTCCAGACGAGCAGTTCTTC
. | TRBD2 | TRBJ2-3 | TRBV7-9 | CASSLRLAGDLTDTQYF | TGTGCCAGCAGCTTACGGCTCGCGGGAGACCTCACAGATACGCAGTATTTT
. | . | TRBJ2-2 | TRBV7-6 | CASSFWARNTGELFF | TGTGCCAGCAGCTTCTGGGCGAGGAACACCGGGGAGCTGTTTTTT
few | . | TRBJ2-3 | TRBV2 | CASSETADTQYF | TGTGCCAGCAGTGAAACGGCAGATACGCAGTATTTT
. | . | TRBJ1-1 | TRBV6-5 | CATYPKIGTEAFF | TGTGCCACGTACCCGAAGATTGGGACTGAAGCTTTCTTT
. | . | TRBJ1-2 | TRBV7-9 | CASSLSGAYGYTF | TGTGCCAGCAGCTTATCGGGGGCCTATGGCTACACCTTC
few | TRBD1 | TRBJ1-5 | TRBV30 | CAWDRDHQPQHF | TGTGCCTGGGACAGGGACCATCAGCCCCAGCATTTT
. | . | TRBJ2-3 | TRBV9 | CASSVLLATDTQYF | TGTGCCAGCAGCGTCTTACTAGCAACAGATACGCAGTATTTT
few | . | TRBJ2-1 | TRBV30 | CAWSLGGSSYNEQFF | TGTGCCTGGAGTCTGGGCGGAAGCTCCTACAATGAGCAGTTCTTC
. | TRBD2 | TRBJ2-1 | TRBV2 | CASSEIAWLAVYTSYNEQFF | TGTGCCAGCAGTGAAATCGCTTGGCTAGCGGTTTATACCTCCTACAATGAGCAGTTCTTC
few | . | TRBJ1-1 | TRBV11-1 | CASSYLGTEAFF | TGTGCCAGCTCTTACTTGGGCACTGAAGCTTTCTTT
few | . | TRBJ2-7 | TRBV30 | CAWSGGRGEQYF | TGTGCCTGGAGTGGAGGGCGAGGCGAGCAGTACTTC
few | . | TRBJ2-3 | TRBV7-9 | CASTKGAVTDTQYF | TGTGCCAGCACCAAGGGAGCGGTAACAGATACGCAGTATTTT
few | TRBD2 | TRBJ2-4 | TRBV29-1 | CSAKIGTSGAKNIQYF | TGCAGCGCCAAAATAGGGACTAGCGGAGCCAAAAACATTCAGTACTTC
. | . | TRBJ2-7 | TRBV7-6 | CASSFRDSESYEQYF | TGTGCCAGCAGCTTCCGGGACTCTGAGTCCTACGAGCAGTACTTC
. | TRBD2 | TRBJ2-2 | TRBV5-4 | CASRSAGGGSVAGELFF | TGTGCCAGCAGATCTGCGGGGGGCGGGAGCGTCGCCGGGGAGCTGTTTTTT
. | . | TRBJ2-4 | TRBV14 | CASSRAGGALAKNIQYF | TGTGCCAGCAGCCGTGCTGGCGGCGCACTAGCCAAAAACATTCAGTACTTC
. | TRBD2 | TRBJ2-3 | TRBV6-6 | CASRKREGGIDTQYF | TGTGCCAGCAGGAAGCGGGAGGGGGGTATAGATACGCAGTATTTT
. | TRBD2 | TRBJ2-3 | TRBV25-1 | CASNRAGGTDTQYF | TGTGCCAGCAATAGAGCGGGAGGCACAGATACGCAGTATTTT
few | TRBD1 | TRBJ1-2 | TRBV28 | CASSLGQGAFYGYTF | TGTGCCAGCAGTTTAGGGCAGGGGGCCTTCTATGGCTACACCTTC
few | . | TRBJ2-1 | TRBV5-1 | CASSLVWDEQFF | TGCGCCAGCAGCTTGGTGTGGGATGAGCAGTTCTTC
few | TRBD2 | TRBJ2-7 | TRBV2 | CASSDWDYSSYEQYF | TGTGCCAGCAGTGACTGGGACTATAGCTCCTACGAGCAGTACTTC
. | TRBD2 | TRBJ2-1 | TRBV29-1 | CSVEGTSGRPPNEQFF | TGCAGCGTTGAAGGTACTAGCGGGAGACCTCCCAATGAGCAGTTCTTC
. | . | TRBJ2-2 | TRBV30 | CAWSVRVTGELFF | TGTGCCTGGAGTGTACGGGTCACCGGGGAGCTGTTTTTT
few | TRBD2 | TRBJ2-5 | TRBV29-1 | CSVEDWTSGFPDQYF | TGCAGCGTTGAAGACTGGACTAGCGGGTTCCCGGACCAGTACTTC
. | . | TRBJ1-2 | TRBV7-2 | CASSLSTVGGYTF | TGTGCCAGCAGCTTAAGCACCGTGGGTGGCTACACCTTC
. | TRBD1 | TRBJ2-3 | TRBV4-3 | CASSQGTGWEDTQYF | TGCGCCAGCAGCCAAGGGACAGGGTGGGAAGATACGCAGTATTTT
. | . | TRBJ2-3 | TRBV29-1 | CSARAASSTQYF | TGCAGCGCCCGCGCTGCGTCCAGTACGCAGTATTTT
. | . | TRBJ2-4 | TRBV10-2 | CASSDLIRVQYF | TGCGCCAGCAGTGATCTTATTCGGGTTCAGTACTTC
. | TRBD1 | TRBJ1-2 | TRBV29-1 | CSVEAGTAYGYTF | TGCAGCGTTGAAGCCGGGACAGCCTATGGCTACACCTTC
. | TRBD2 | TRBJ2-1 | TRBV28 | CASREASGRDNEQFF | TGTGCCAGCAGAGAGGCGAGCGGGAGGGACAATGAGCAGTTCTTC
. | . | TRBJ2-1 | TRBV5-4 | CASSLGLGVGYNEQFF | TGTGCCAGCAGCTTGGGGCTGGGAGTTGGGTACAATGAGCAGTTCTTC
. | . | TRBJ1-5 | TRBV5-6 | CASSLEGSGTAGQPQHF | TGTGCCAGCAGCTTGGAGGGTTCGGGGACCGCGGGTCAGCCCCAGCATTTT
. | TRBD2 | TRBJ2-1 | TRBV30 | CAWSVKGTSGSAYNEQFF | TGTGCCTGGAGTGTAAAGGGGACTAGCGGGAGTGCCTACAATGAGCAGTTCTTC